A single TCR beta chain is shown here with its context. Its antigen is as yet unknown. The CDR3 has 15 amino acids. Trimming took 5 bases from V and 0 from J, leaving 11 bases between them. Germline assignment: CDR1 SGHTA and CDR2 FQGNSA. The data stem from a study of regulatory T cells in long-lasting Graves disease. Points from the study as a whole: TCR diversity was lower in persistent than newly diagnosed Graves' disease.

iRepertoire HTBI primers and Arm-PCR of CDR3 regions built TCR beta libraries. TCRdb re-called the multiplex PCR reads with MiXCR, one entry per CDR3 protein. The sample holds about 470,000 distinct CDR3 sequences; around 21% are singletons and the top ten take 7.8%. Time point here: persistent/refractory GD, antithyroid drugs over 5 years with positive TRAb. There was RNA extracted from PBMCs, and the TCR library was made from it. Source: peripheral blood mononuclear cells (PBMCs), taken when the disease was refractory, from a patient treated with antithyroid drugs. The origin of this receptor is a female donor with Graves disease. V is TRBV7-2 and J is TRBJ2-1; no definite D call. The CDR3 bases are TGTGCCAGCAGCCCCTCCCTTCGCTCCTACAATGAGCAGTTCTTC. The encoded protein is CASSPSLRSYNEQFF.